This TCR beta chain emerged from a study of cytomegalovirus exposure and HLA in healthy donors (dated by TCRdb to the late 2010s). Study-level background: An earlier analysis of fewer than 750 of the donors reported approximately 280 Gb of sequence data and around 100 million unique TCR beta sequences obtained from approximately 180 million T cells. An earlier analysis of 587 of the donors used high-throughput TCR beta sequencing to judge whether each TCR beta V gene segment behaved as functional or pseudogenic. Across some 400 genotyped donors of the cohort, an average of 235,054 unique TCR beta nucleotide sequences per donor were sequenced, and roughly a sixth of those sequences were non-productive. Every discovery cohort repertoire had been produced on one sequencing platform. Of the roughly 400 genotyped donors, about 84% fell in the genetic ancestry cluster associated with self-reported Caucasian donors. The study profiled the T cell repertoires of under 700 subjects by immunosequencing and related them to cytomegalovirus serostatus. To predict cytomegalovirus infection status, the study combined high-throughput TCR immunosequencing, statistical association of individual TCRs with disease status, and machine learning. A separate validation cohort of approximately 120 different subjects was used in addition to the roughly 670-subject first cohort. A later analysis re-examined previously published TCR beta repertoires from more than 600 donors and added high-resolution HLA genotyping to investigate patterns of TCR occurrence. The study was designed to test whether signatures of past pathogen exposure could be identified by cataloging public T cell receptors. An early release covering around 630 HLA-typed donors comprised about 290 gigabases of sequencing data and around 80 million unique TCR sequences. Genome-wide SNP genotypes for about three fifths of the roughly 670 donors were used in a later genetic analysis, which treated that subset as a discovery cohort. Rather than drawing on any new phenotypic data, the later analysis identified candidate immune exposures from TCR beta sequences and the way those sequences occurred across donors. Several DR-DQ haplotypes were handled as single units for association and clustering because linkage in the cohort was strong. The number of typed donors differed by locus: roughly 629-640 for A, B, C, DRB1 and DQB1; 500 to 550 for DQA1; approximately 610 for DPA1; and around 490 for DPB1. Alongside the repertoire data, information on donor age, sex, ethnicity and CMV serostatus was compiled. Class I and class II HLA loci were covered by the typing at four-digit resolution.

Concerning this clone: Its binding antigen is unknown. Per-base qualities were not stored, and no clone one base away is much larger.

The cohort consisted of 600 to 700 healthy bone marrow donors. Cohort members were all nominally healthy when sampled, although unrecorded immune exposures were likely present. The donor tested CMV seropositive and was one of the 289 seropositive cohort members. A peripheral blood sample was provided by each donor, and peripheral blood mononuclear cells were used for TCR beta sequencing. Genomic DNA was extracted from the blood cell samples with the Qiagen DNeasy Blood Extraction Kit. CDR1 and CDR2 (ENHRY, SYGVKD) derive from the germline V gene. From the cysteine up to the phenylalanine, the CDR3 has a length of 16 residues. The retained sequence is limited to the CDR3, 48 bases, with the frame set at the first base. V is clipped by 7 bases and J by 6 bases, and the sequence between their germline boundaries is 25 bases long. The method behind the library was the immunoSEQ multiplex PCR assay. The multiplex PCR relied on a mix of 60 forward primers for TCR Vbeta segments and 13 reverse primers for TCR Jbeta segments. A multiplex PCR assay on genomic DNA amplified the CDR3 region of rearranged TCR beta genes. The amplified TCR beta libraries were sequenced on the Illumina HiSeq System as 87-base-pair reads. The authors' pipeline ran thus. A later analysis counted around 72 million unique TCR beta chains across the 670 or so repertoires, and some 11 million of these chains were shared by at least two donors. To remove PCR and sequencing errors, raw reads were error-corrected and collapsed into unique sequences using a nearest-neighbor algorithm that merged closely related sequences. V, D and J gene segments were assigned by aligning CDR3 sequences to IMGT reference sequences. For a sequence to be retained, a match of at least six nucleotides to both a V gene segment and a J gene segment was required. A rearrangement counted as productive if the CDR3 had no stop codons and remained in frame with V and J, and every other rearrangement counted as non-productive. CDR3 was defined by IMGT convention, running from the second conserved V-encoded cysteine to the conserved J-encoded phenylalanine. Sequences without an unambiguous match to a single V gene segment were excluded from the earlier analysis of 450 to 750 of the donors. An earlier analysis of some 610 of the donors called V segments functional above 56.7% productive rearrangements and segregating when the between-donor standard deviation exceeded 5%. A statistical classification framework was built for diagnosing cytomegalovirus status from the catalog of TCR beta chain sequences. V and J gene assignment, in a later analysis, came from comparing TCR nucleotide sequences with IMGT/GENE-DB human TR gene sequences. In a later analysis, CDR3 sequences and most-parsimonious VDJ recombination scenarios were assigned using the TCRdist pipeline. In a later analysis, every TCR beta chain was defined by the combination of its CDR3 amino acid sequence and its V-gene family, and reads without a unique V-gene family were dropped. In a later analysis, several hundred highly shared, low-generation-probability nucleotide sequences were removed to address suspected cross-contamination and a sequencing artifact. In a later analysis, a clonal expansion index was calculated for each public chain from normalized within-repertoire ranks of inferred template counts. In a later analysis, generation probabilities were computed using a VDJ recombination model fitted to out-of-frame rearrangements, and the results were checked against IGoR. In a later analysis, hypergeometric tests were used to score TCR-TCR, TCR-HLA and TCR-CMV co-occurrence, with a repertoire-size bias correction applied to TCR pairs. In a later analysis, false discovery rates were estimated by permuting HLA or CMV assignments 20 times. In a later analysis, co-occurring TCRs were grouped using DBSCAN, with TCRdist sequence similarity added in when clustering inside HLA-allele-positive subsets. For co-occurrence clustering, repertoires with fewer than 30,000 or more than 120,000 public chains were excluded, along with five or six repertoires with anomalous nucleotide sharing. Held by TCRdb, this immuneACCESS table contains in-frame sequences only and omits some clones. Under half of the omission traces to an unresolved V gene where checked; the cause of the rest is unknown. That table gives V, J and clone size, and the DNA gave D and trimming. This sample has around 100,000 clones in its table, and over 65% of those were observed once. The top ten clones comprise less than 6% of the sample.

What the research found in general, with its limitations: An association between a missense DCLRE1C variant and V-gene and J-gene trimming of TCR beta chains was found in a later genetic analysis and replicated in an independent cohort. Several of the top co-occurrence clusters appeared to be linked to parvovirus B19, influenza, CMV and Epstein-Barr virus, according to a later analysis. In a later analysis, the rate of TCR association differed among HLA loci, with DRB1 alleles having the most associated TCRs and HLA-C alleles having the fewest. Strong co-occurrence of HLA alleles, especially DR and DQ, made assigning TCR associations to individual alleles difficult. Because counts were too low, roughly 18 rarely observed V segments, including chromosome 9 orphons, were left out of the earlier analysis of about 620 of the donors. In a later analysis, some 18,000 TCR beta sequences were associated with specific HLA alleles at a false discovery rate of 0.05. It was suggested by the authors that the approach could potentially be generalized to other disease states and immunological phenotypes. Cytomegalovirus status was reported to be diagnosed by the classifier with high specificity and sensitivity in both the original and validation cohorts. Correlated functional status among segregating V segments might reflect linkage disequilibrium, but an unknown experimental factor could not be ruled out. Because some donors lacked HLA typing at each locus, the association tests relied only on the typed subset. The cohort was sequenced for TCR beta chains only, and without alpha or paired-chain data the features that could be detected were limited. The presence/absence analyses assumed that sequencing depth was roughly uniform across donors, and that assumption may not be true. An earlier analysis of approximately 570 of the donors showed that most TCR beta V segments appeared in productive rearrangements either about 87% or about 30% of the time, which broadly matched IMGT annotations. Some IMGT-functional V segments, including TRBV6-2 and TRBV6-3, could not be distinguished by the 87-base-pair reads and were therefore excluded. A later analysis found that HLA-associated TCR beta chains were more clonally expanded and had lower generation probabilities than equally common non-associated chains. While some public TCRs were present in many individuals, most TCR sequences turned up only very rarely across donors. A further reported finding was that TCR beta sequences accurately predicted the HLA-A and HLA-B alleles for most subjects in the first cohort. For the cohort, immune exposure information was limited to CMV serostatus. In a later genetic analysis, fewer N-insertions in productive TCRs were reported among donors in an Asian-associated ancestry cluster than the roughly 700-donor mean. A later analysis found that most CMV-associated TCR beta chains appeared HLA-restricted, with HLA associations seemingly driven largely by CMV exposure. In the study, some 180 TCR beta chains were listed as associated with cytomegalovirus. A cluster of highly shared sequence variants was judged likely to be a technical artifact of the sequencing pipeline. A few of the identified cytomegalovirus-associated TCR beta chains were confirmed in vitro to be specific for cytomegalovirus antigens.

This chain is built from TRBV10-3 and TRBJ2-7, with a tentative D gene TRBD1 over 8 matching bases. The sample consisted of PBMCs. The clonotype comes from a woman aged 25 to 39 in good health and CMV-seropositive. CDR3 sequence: CAITEEGGQGGSEQYF. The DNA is TGTGCCATCACCGAGGAGGGAGGACAGGGAGGGAGCGAGCAGTACTTC.